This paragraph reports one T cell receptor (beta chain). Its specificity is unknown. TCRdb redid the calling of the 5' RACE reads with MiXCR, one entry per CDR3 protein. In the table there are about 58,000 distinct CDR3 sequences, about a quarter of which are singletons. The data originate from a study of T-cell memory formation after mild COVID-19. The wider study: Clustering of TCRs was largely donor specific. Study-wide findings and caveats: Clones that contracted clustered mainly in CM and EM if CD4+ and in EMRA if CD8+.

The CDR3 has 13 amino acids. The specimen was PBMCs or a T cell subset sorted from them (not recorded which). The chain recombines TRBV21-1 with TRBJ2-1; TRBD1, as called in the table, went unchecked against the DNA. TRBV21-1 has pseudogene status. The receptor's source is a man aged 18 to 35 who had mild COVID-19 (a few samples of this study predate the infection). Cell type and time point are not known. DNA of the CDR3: TGTGCCAGCAACATCGGACAGGGCAATGAGCAGTTCTTC. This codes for CASNIGQGNEQFF.